The TCR beta chain described here comes from a study of early stage breast cancer tumors. Study as a whole: The ER+/PR+/HER2- tumors included seven or eight ductal and a few lobular carcinomas. General observations from the study: Enriched TCRB sequences shared across patients were mostly commonly generated sequences. In 14 of 16 patients, blood comparison separated tumor from normal breast.

Measured with immunoSEQ multiplex PCR; TCRdb has only the in-frame clones, and not every one. Among 2,500 to 3,000 clones listed, around 65% were seen once. Comments on this clone: Its antigen is not identified.

Trimming stripped 5 bases from V and 5 bases from J, with 15 bases between. Germline CDR1 reads MNHNY; CDR2 reads SVGAGI (reference sequence). The length of the CDR3 is 14 residues. This TCR came from a person aged 45 to 59 with breast cancer. V is TRBV6-6 and J is TRBJ2-5, with D possibly matching TRBD1 (6 bases). Sequencing input: normal breast tissue next to the tumor. CDR3 loop: CASSRQGFGETQYF. The CDR3, as DNA: TGTGCCAGCAGTAGGCAGGGGTTCGGGGAGACCCAGTACTTC.